This is a list of T cell receptor beta chains from one sample in a study. Each CDR3 protein gets one entry after TCRdb re-called the 5' RACE reads with MiXCR. The sample includes around 50,000 distinct CDR3 sequences, 25% to 30% of them seen just once. The specimen was tumor-infiltrating memory CD4+ T cells sorted from the breast tumor. Source of these receptors: a female donor with breast cancer. CDR3s include the opening cysteine and the closing phenylalanine or tryptophan. A D gene is named only where the DNA matches it firmly. Size is omitted from some rows. Given values are once, few, many or a class for expanded clones.

>-|TRBV9|few|TRBJ2-5
TGTGCCAGCCGCGTAGGACACGGGGGTCAAGAGACCCAGTACTTC
CASRVGHGGQETQYF
>-|TRBV6-5|-|TRBJ2-1
TGTGCCAGCGGCTCCCAAGTGGTTTTGGGCAATGAGCAGTTCTTC
CASGSQVVLGNEQFF
>-|TRBV29-1|few|TRBJ2-4
TGCAGCGTTGAAGACCAGAAAAACATTCAGTACTTC
CSVEDQKNIQYF
>TRBD1|TRBV9|few|TRBJ1-2
TGTGCCAGCAGCGCCCGGACAGGGGGCGACTATGGCTACACCTTC
CASSARTGGDYGYTF
>-|TRBV12-3/TRBV12-4|few|TRBJ2-2
TGTGCCAGCAGGGGGGGTCAGAACACCGGGGAGCTGTTTTTT
CASRGGQNTGELFF
>-|TRBV10-3|-|TRBJ1-6
TGTGCCATCAGTGATATGAATTCACCCCTCCACTTT
CAISDMNSPLHF
>TRBD2|TRBV7-2|few|TRBJ2-7
TGTGCCAGCAGCTTAGGGGGGGGACGCAGCTACGAGCAGTACTTC
CASSLGGGRSYEQYF
>TRBD2|TRBV5-6|-|TRBJ2-7
TGTGCCAGCAGCTCGGGACTAGCGATCCACGAGCAGTACTTC
CASSSGLAIHEQYF
>-|TRBV10-2|-|TRBJ2-2
TGCGCCAGCACCCTTAGCGGGAACACCGGGGAGCTGTTTTTT
CASTLSGNTGELFF
>-|TRBV5-1|-|TRBJ2-3
TGCGCCAGCCGAGTGGGTCCCACAGATACGCAGTATTTT
CASRVGPTDTQYF
>TRBD2|TRBV19|-|TRBJ2-3
TGTGCCAGTACGCCAGCGGGGGTCACAGATACGCAGTATTTT
CASTPAGVTDTQYF